This TCR beta chain was captured by sequencing in a study of blood T cell repertoires in COVID-19. Study-level information: Material from acute and convalescent COVID-19 was sourced from the United States, Italy and Spain. Sources were T cells, B-cell-depleted T cells, or PBMCs; the material itself was cDNA or gDNA.

Original processing methods: Researchers report that nucleated cell counts were estimated from reference gene primer amplification. Using immunoSEQ multiplex PCR, the repertoire was profiled, and TCRdb retains in-frame clones only, with some absent. V and J calls and clone size are given by that table; D and trimming were obtained from the DNA. The table has about 410,000 clones, about 91% seen once. Seattle's enrolled individuals joined amid active infection and were then monitored longitudinally. V dropped 2 bases and J dropped 7 bases, with 8 bases sitting between them. Looked up from germline, CDR1 is KGHSH and CDR2 is LQKENI. This CDR3 has 12 amino acids.

V gene TRBV18 combines with J gene TRBJ2-5; D call uncertain. This clonotype originated in a woman aged 40 to 50 with COVID-19, enrolled during active disease. Sequencing was done on a sample of peripheral blood. CDR3 sequence reads: CASSPAPGTQYF. The CDR3 nucleotides are TGTGCCAGCTCACCAGCCCCCGGGACCCAGTACTTC.